What follows describes a single T cell receptor beta chain. Authors' processing steps: Estimated nucleated cell counts came from reference gene primer amplification. Some clones are missing from TCRdb's copy, which holds only in-frame ones; the method was immunoSEQ multiplex PCR. V and J calls and clone size are copied from that table; D and trimming were computed from the DNA. The repertoire includes roughly 60,000 clones, 75% to 90% of them detected once, and about 10% sits in the top ten. CDR1 is GTSNPN, CDR2 SVGIG, per germline (reference sequence). The V gene lost 0 bases and the J gene lost 7 bases, with 12 bases spanning the gap. The CDR3 totals 14 residues. The data are from a study of blood T cell repertoires in COVID-19.

The origin of this receptor is a man younger than 45 with COVID-19, enrolled during active disease. The chain uses TRBV30 and TRBJ2-2; TRBD2 might be the D (6 bases). Sequenced input: peripheral blood. Written as DNA, the CDR3 is TGTGCCTGGAGTGTCGGAGGGGCTGGCGGGGAGCTGTTTTTT. It specifies CAWSVGGAGGELFF. The full variable domain, in which reference TRBV30 and TRBJ2-2 provide the parts outside the CDR3, is SQTIHQWPATLVQPVGSPLSLECTVEGTSNPNLYWYRQAAGRGLQLLFYSVGIGQISSEVPQNLSASRPQDRQFILSSKKLLLSDSGFYLCAWSVGGAGGELFFGEGSRLTVL.